The 22 T cell receptor beta chains presented below share a single source sample, sequenced in a study of T cell changes during pregnancy in multiple sclerosis. Here immunoSEQ multiplex PCR was the method, and the copy in TCRdb shows in-frame clones only, minus some. The top ten hold 1.5% to 2% of the sample, which has 65,000 to 95,000 clones, over 75% seen once. The starting material was peripheral blood, obtained before pregnancy. The receptor set was obtained from a female donor with multiple sclerosis, enrolled in a pregnancy study.

The chain couples TRBV6-4 to TRBJ2-2; 8 bases align to TRBD1. This CDR3 contains 17 residues. Germline CDR1 reads MRHNA; CDR2 reads SNTAGT. The trim removed 4 bases at V and 5 bases at J, leaving 12 bases unmatched. DNA of the CDR3: TGTGCCAGCAGTGGCAGGGGGCCTAACAGACGGACCGGGGAGCTGTTTTTT. Translated, it gives CASSGRGPNRRTGELFF.

This sequence joins TRBV27 and TRBJ2-6, with 8 bases matching TRBD2. V shed 6 bases and J 2 bases; nucleotides not matched to a gene: 3. Germline loops: CDR1 MNHEY, CDR2 SMNVEV (reference sequence). This CDR3 contains 15 residues. CDR3 sequence reads: CASSRGGAGANVLTF. The DNA for the CDR3 is TGTGCCAGCAGCCGGGGGGGCGCTGGGGCCAACGTCCTGACTTTC.

V gene TRBV2 combines with J gene TRBJ1-1, with D perhaps matching TRBD1 (5 bases). The length of the CDR3 is 14 residues. Trimming left V 4 bases short and J 3 bases short, with 12 bases between. Germline loops: CDR1 SNHLY, CDR2 FYNNEI. In nucleotides, the CDR3 is TGTGCCAGCAGTGTTTTGGGGGGGTACACTGAAGCTTTCTTT. Translation gives CASSVLGGYTEAFF.

This clone was counted a single time. The chain has TRBV7-2 and TRBJ2-2; no clear D. Trimming pared 2 bases from V and 3 bases from J, leaving 10 bases between. CDR3 length: 15 amino acids. CDR1 and CDR2 (germline): SGHTA, FQGNSA. CDR3 sequence reads: CASSLFTTYTGELFF. In DNA form, the CDR3 reads TGTGCCAGCAGCTTATTCACAACCTACACCGGGGAGCTGTTTTTT.

The chain has TRBV6-5 and TRBJ1-1; D is possibly TRBD1 (5 bases). Trimming removed 5 bases at V and 1 base at J, with 14 bases between. CDR1 is MNHEY, CDR2 SVGAGI, per germline. The CDR3 covers 15 residues. CDR3 amino acids: CASSPPRGGNTEAFF. CDR3 DNA: TGTGCCAGCAGTCCCCCAAGGGGTGGGAACACTGAAGCTTTCTTT.

V usage is TRBV29-1 and J usage is TRBJ2-3; 12 bases align to TRBD1. Germline CDR1 is SQVTM and CDR2 is ANQGSEA. This CDR3 contains 19 residues. Trimming took 1 base from V and 6 from J; bases not matched to a gene: 17. For the CDR3, the DNA is TGCAGCGTTGAAGGGACCGGGACAGGGGGCGACGGGGGCCTGGATACGCAGTATTTT. Translation gives CSVEGTGTGGDGGLDTQYF.

V gene TRBV5-1 combines with J gene TRBJ2-1; tentatively, D is TRBD2 (6 bases). The CDR3 has 15 residues. Trimming cost V 0 bases and J 5 bases, with 12 bases left between them. CDR1 and CDR2 (germline): SGHRS, YFSETQ. The CDR3 DNA reads as TGCGCCAGCAGCTTGGAGCCAGGGAGGAACAATGAGCAGTTCTTC. Translating gives CASSLEPGRNNEQFF.

A few counts support this clone. As DNA, the CDR3 is TGTGCCAGCAGTGAAAGTCTTGACACTGGCGATACGCAGTATTTT. This translates into CASSESLDTGDTQYF. The rearrangement uses TRBV6-4 and TRBJ2-3; no firm D call. Looked up from germline, CDR1 is MRHNA and CDR2 is SNTAGT. Trimming left V 3 bases short and J 6 bases short, with 16 bases between. There are 15 residues in the CDR3.

V is TRBV9 and J is TRBJ2-6, with a weak D call TRBD2 (5 bases). The CDR3 extends over 17 amino acids. Between the trimmed V and J ends, which lost 3 bases and 0 bases, there was a span of 13 bases. Germline CDR1 and CDR2: SGDLS and YYNGEE. CDR3 loop: CASSGGLLSSGANVLTF. CDR3 DNA: TGTGCCAGCAGCGGCGGACTCTTGAGCTCTGGGGCCAACGTCCTGACTTTC.

This chain joins TRBV14 and TRBJ2-5, with D unresolved. The germline CDR1 and CDR2 sequences are SGHDN and FVKESK. The ends were cut back, 5 bases at V and 5 bases at J, with 12 bases in the middle. This CDR3 region has 13 residues. The CDR3 sequence is CASSTDPLETQYF. CDR3 sequence (DNA): TGTGCCAGCAGCACAGACCCCCTGGAGACCCAGTACTTC. The full variable domain, rest sourced from reference TRBV14 and TRBJ2-5, is EAGVTQFPSHSVIEKGQTVTLRCDPISGHDNLYWYRRVMGKEIKFLLHFVKESKQDESGMPNNRFLAERTGGTYSTLKVQPAELEDSGVYFCASSTDPLETQYFGPGTRLLVL.

The rearrangement links TRBV9 to TRBJ2-2, with 7 bases matching TRBD2. This CDR3 has 14 residues. After removal of 5 bases from V and 6 bases from J, the junction contained 7 bases not matched to a gene. CDR1 and CDR2 (germline): SGDLS, YYNGEE. This CDR3 reads CASSVNSGPGELFF. Here the CDR3 DNA reads TGTGCCAGCAGTGTGAATAGCGGGCCCGGGGAGCTGTTTTTT.

This clone came up once. The chain employs TRBV4-2 and TRBJ2-2, with 14 bases lining up with TRBD2. Germline trimming cut 5 bases from V and 8 bases from J; bases unmatched to any gene: 7. The CDR3 runs to 16 residues. CDR1 and CDR2 (germline): LGHNA, YNFKEQ. CDR3 DNA sequence: TGTGCCAGCAGCTCCGGGACTAGCGGGGGTGGGGGGGAGCTGTTTTTT. This codes for CASSSGTSGGGGELFF.

V is TRBV7-9 and J is TRBJ2-3, with D perhaps TRBD2 (7 bases). CDR3 length: 16 residues. The V gene's germline CDR1 is SEHNR and CDR2 FQNEAQ (reference sequence). Deletions cut 5 bases from V and 6 bases from J, with 21 bases between. The chain's CDR3 is CASSPTGGAGADTQYF. The CDR3 bases are TGTGCCAGCAGCCCTACGGGGGGCGCGGGCGCGGATACGCAGTATTTT.

The chain employs TRBV5-6 and TRBJ2-1, with 8 bases that match TRBD1. The CDR3 contains 14 residues. The V and J ends lost 1 base and 10 bases, in that order; junction bases with no gene match: 7. Germline V gene data show CDR1 as SGHDT and CDR2 as YYEEEE. CDR3: CASSLMQGAWEQFF. CDR3 in DNA: TGTGCCAGCAGCTTGATGCAGGGGGCTTGGGAGCAGTTCTTC.

The chain combines TRBV4-3 with TRBJ2-6; the match to TRBD2 covers 11 bases. Per the germline V gene, CDR1 is LGHNA and CDR2 is YSLEER. The V and J ends lost 4 bases and 0 bases, in that order; junction bases with no gene match: 5. The CDR3 contains 18 residues. The DNA of the CDR3 is TGCGCCAGCAGCCCCCGACTAGCGGGGACCTCTGGGGCCAACGTCCTGACTTTC. It encodes CASSPRLAGTSGANVLTF.

The rearrangement uses TRBV5-1 and TRBJ1-6, with 9 bases aligning to TRBD1. The V gene's germline CDR1 is SGHRS and CDR2 YFSETQ. V dropped 5 bases and J dropped 7; count of bases not matched to a gene: 4. This CDR3 is built from 14 residues. The chain's CDR3 is CASSPGTGNSPLHF. DNA for the CDR3: TGCGCCAGCAGTCCCGGGACAGGGAATTCACCCCTCCACTTT.

The rearrangement links TRBV13 to TRBJ2-7; a weak D match, TRBD1 (6 bases). Germline CDR1 and CDR2: PRHDT and FYEKMQ (reference sequence). There are 16 residues in the CDR3. The V and J ends lost 2 bases and 1 base respectively, with 15 bases between them. The CDR3 DNA is TGTGCCAGCAGCTTAACTTCCGGGACATATTCCTACGAGCAGTACTTC. This sequence encodes CASSLTSGTYSYEQYF.

This clone was found once. The chain recombines TRBV6-1 with TRBJ2-1, with D possibly TRBD1 on 6 matching bases. V was trimmed by 7 bases and J by 6 bases, leaving 13 bases between them. CDR3 size: 13 residues. Looked up from germline, CDR1 is MNHNS and CDR2 is SASEGT. CDR3 sequence reads: CASTGVGSNEQFF. CDR3 nucleotides: TGTGCCAGCACAGGGGTGGGTAGCAATGAGCAGTTCTTC.

The chain joins TRBV10-3 to TRBJ1-5, with 7 nucleotides matching TRBD1. The CDR3 has 17 amino acids. Germline V gene lookup returns CDR1 ENHRY and CDR2 SYGVKD. With V trimmed by 3 bases and J by 0 bases, 8 bases remained unmatched. As DNA, the CDR3 is TGTGCCATCAGTGACCCGGGACAGCACCTTAGCAATCAGCCCCAGCATTTT. Its protein product is CAISDPGQHLSNQPQHF.

V gene TRBV27 combines with J gene TRBJ1-5; 8 bases map to TRBD1. CDR1 MNHEY and CDR2 SMNVEV come from the germline V gene (reference sequence). CDR3 size: 13 residues. Trimming took 6 bases from V and 4 from J; bases not matched to a gene: 2. The CDR3 region is CASSRTGNQPQHF. The CDR3, as DNA: TGTGCCAGCAGCCGGACAGGGAATCAGCCCCAGCATTTT.

The chain combines TRBV7-9 with TRBJ1-4, with a weak D call TRBD1 (6 bases). The germline V and J ends were trimmed by 8 bases and 4 bases, with 11 bases remaining between them. From germline, CDR1 is SEHNR and CDR2 FQNEAQ (reference sequence). CDR3 length: 13 residues. The CDR3 spells CASRQGNNEKLFF. CDR3 coding DNA: TGTGCCAGCCGGCAGGGGAATAATGAAAAACTGTTTTTT.

This clone is a singleton in its sample. The chain uses TRBV25-1 and TRBJ2-5; D uncertain. This CDR3 comprises 14 residues. CDR1 is MGHDK and CDR2 is SYGVNS in the germline V gene. The V and J ends lost 3 bases and 2 bases respectively, with 10 bases between them. The chain's CDR3 is CASSDITLQETQYF. Here the CDR3 DNA reads TGTGCCAGCAGTGACATAACTTTACAAGAGACCCAGTACTTC.